In this sample, the clone carrying this TCR beta chain turned up a few times. The CDR3 runs to 15 residues. CDR1 and CDR2 from the germline V gene are SNHLY and FYNNEI. V lost 6 bases to trimming and J lost 0 bases, with 12 bases between them. This specimen comes from a study of blood T cell repertoires in COVID-19. On the study more broadly: From the United States, Italy and Spain came samples of acute and convalescent COVID-19.

Per the authors' pipeline: Amplification of reference gene primers provided the estimated nucleated cell counts. The data were produced by immunoSEQ multiplex PCR, yet TCRdb's version contains in-frame clones alone and is incomplete. From that table come the V and J calls and clone size; the DNA was used to work out D and trimming. The data show over 150,000 clones, roughly 88% seen once. J is TRBJ1-5 and V is TRBV2; possibly TRBD1 for D (5 bases). The sequencing sample was made of peripheral blood. This sequence originates from a man between 60 and 75 years old with COVID-19, enrolled during active disease. Written as DNA, the CDR3 is TGTGCCAGCAGACCCGACAGATATAGCAATCAGCCCCAGCATTTT. The encoded protein is CASRPDRYSNQPQHF.